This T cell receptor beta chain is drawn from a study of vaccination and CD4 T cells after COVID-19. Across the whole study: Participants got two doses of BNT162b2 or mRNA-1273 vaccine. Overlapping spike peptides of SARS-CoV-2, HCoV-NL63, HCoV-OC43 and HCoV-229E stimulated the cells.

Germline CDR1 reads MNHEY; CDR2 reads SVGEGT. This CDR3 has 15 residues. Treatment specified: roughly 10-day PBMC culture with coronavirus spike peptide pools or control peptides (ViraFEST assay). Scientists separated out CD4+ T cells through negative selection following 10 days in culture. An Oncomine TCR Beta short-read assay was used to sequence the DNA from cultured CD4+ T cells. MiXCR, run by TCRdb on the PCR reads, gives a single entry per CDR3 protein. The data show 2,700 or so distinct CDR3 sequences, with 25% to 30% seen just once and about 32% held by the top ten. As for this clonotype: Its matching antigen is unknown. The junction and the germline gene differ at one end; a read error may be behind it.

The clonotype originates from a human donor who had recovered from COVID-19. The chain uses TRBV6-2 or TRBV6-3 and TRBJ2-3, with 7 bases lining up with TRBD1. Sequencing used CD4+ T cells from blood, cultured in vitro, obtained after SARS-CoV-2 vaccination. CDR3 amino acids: CASSDDPRQGRLVDF. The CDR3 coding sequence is TGTGCCAGCAGCGATGATCCTAGACAGGGACGGTTGGTGGATTTT.